What follows describes a single T cell receptor beta chain. The use of a sample-barcoded 5' primer and a J-beta primer mix characterized a second PCR of 7 to 11 cycles. One entry per CDR3 protein, called by TCRdb with MiXCR from the 5' RACE reads. The table includes around 800,000 distinct CDR3 sequences, under 30% detected once. These data belong to a study of blood T cells in healthy people across ages. The ends were cut back, 0 bases at V and 1 base at J, with 9 bases in the middle. CDR3 length equals 14 residues. From germline, CDR1 is DFQATT and CDR2 SNEGSKA (reference sequence). These sequences were also reported in another study, on T cells of mothers and their children.

The chain is built from TRBV20-1 and TRBJ1-1, with D unresolved. Sequenced sample: blood. The origin of this receptor is a boy between 10 and 17 years old in good health. The CDR3 DNA sequence: TGCAGTGCTAGAGATTCCCAGAGGAACACTGAAGCTTTCTTT. Residues: CSARDSQRNTEAFF.